The rows below give T cell receptor beta chains drawn from one sample of a study of control samples from healthy donors and cancer patients. The data were produced by immunoSEQ multiplex PCR, yet TCRdb's version contains in-frame clones alone and is incomplete. The table lists some 170,000 clones, roughly 94% of them singletons, with roughly 15% in the top ten. The sequencing sample was made of PBMCs. Source of these receptors: a man in his fifties or sixties with colorectal cancer. CDR3s leave out the opening cysteine and the closing phenylalanine or tryptophan. D genes are given only for firm matches.

ASRPPGYNEQF,TRBJ2-1,TRBV12-3/TRBV12-4,-
AISDGQQYYGYT,TRBJ1-2,TRBV10-3,-
ASSGREPNTGELF,TRBJ2-2,TRBV18,TRBD2
ASRTLGQGIYGYT,TRBJ1-2,TRBV4-1,TRBD1
ASSPGGSKNIQY,TRBJ2-4,TRBV27,TRBD2
ASSATGQGETQY,TRBJ2-5,TRBV18,-
ASSENPGLYT,TRBJ1-2,TRBV25-1,-
ASGEVPGQGRREKLF,TRBJ1-4,TRBV27,TRBD1
ASSLTSGGPDTQY,TRBJ2-3,TRBV5-4,TRBD2
ASTLGRGGNTIY,TRBJ1-3,TRBV28,-
ASSQDTSTTNEKLF,TRBJ1-4,TRBV4-3,-
ASRSGGDGYT,TRBJ1-2,TRBV28,-
ASSPMGISNQPQH,TRBJ1-5,TRBV19,-
ASTRGLANEQF,TRBJ2-1,TRBV27,-
ATSPLGRSEQF,TRBJ2-1,TRBV24-1,-
ASSLYEQRAIEAF,TRBJ1-1,TRBV5-5,-
ASTGQSFSGANVLT,TRBJ2-6,TRBV19,TRBD1
ASSASGETQY,TRBJ2-5,TRBV14,-
ASTPGGSGANVLT,TRBJ2-6,TRBV10-2,TRBD1
ASSSAGGASSYEQY,TRBJ2-7,TRBV5-5,TRBD2
ASSRGENYGYT,TRBJ1-2,TRBV18,-
ASSSPGTLNQPQH,TRBJ1-5,TRBV28,-
ASSVASNYGYT,TRBJ1-2,TRBV9,-
ASSPSGNTEAF,TRBJ1-1,TRBV5-1,-
ASSVGQRNTETQY,TRBJ2-5,TRBV11-3,-
ASSEQGIGNYGYT,TRBJ1-2,TRBV6-1,-
ASMEGTTNTEAF,TRBJ1-1,TRBV6-5,-
ASSGQGNYEQY,TRBJ2-7,TRBV11-2,-
ASSDTSGLAGGTDTQY,TRBJ2-3,TRBV7-9,TRBD2
ASSPGTPGTLNEQF,TRBJ2-1,TRBV18,-
ASSSGAGTEAF,TRBJ1-1,TRBV11-3,-
SAQGPDTQY,TRBJ2-3,TRBV20-1,-
ASSLGGSEQY,TRBJ2-7,TRBV7-9,TRBD2
ASSDTFYGYT,TRBJ1-2,TRBV10-2,-
ASSLSQGASSDSAGNTIY,TRBJ1-3,TRBV4-1,TRBD1
ASSKRVQGPISGANVLT,TRBJ2-6,TRBV21-1,-